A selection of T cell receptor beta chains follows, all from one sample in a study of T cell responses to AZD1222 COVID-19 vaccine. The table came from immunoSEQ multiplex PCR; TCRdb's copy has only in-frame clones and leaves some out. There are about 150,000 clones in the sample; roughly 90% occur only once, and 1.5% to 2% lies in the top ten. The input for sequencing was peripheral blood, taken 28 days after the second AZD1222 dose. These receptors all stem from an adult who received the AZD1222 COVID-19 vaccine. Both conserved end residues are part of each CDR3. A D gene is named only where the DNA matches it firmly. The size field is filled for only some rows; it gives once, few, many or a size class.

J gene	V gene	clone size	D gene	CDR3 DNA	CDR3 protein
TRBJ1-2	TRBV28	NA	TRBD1	TGTGCCAGCAGTTGGGGGACAGGGGGCAACTATGGCTACACCTTC	CASSWGTGGNYGYTF
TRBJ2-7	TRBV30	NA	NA	TGTGCCTGTAAGGCGGCAGCCTACGAGCAGTACTTC	CACKAAAYEQYF
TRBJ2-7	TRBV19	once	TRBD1	TGTGCCAGTAGTGCGTACAGGGGTTTACGCTACGAGCAGTACTTC	CASSAYRGLRYEQYF
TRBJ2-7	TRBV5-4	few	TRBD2	TGTGCCAGCAGCCGAGGACTAGCGGGAGGGCCTAGGAACGAGCAGTACTTC	CASSRGLAGGPRNEQYF
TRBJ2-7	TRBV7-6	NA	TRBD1	TGTGCCAGCAGCTTAGCGCCGGGACAGGGGAACGAGCAGTACTTC	CASSLAPGQGNEQYF
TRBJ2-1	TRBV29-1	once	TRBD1	TGCAGCGTTGAGGGTACAGGGGAGCAAAAATACAATGAGCAGTTCTTC	CSVEGTGEQKYNEQFF
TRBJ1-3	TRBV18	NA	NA	TGTGCCAGCTCACCCACCGCTATGGGGCCTGGAAACACCATATATTTT	CASSPTAMGPGNTIYF
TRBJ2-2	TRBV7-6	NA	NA	TGTGCCAGCAGCTTTGGTTACGGGGAGCTGTTTTTT	CASSFGYGELFF
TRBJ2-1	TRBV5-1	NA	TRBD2	TGCGCCAGCAGGATTAGCGGGAGGGATTACAATGAGCAGTTCTTC	CASRISGRDYNEQFF
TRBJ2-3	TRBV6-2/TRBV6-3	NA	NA	TGTGCCAGCAGCTCGATTGATACGCAGTATTTT	CASSSIDTQYF
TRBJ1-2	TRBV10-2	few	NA	TGCGCCATCGGAGCAGGGCGCGACTATGGCTACACCTTC	CAIGAGRDYGYTF
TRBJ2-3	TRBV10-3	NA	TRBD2	TGTGCCATCAGGACACCTACTAGCGGGAGGGGGGCAGATACGCAGTATTTT	CAIRTPTSGRGADTQYF
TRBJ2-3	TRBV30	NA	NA	TGTGCCTGGAGTGCTGGGCGTACGCAGTATTTT	CAWSAGRTQYF
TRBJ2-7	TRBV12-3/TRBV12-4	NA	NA	TGTGCCAGCGTCTCCGGGGGAACCTACGAGCAGTACTTC	CASVSGGTYEQYF
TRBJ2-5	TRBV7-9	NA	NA	TGTGCCAGCAGCTTAGTTTCCCTCGTCGAGACCCAGTACTTC	CASSLVSLVETQYF
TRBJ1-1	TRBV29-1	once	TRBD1	TGCAGCGTAGCTAGACAGGGGTACACTGAAGCTTTCTTT	CSVARQGYTEAFF
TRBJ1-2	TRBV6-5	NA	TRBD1	TGTGCCAGCAGTTACGCGGGACAGAGTGCTAACTATGGCTACACCTTC	CASSYAGQSANYGYTF
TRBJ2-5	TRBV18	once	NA	TGTGCCAGCTCTCTCTTCGTCCGGACCGAAAAAGAGACCCAGTACTTC	CASSLFVRTEKETQYF
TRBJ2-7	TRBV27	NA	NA	TGTGCCAGCAGTCTAACTCAGCCTAACTACGAGCAGTACTTC	CASSLTQPNYEQYF
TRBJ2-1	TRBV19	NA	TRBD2	TGTGCCAGTAGTATAGTGACTAGCCGGGTCGATGAGCAGTTCTTC	CASSIVTSRVDEQFF
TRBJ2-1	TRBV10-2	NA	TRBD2	TGCGCCAGCAGTGAAAGCGGGAAGGAGGTGGTCTACAATGAGCAGTTCTTC	CASSESGKEVVYNEQFF
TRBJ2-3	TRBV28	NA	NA	TGTGCCAGCAGTTCTGGAGGTAGCACAGATACGCAGTATTTT	CASSSGGSTDTQYF
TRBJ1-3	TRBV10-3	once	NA	TGTGCCATCAGACGCGGCGCGGACACCATATATTTT	CAIRRGADTIYF
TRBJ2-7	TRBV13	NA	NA	TGTGCCAGCAGCCTGCCGAGTAGCTCCTACGAGCAGTACTTC	CASSLPSSSYEQYF
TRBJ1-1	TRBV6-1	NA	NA	TGTGCCAGCAGTGAATCGTCAGGGGCCTTGAACACTGAAGCTTTCTTT	CASSESSGALNTEAFF
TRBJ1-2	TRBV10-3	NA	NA	TGTGCCGGCTTCCGGGACAAAACGGGCTACACCTTC	CAGFRDKTGYTF
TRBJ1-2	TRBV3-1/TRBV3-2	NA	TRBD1	TGTGCCAGCTGCTCCACTAGGACAGGGCTCGGCGGCTACACCTTC	CASCSTRTGLGGYTF
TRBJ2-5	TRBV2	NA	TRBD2	TGTGCCAGCAGTGCCGTAGCGGGGACCCAGTACTTC	CASSAVAGTQYF
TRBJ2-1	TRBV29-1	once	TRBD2	TGCAGCGTTGAAGATCCCGGACTAGCGGTAACCTACAATGAGCAGTTCTTC	CSVEDPGLAVTYNEQFF
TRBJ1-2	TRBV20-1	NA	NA	TGCAGTGCCCCCCTCGGTGAAGGCTACACCTTC	CSAPLGEGYTF
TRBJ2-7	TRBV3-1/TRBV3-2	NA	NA	TGTGCCAGCAGCCAAGGCGTCCTTGGCTACGAGCAGTACTTC	CASSQGVLGYEQYF
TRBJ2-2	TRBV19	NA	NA	TGTGCCAGTGGGGACTCGGAGCTGTTTTTT	CASGDSELFF
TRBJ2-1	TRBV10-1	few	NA	TGCGCCAGCAGCAGCGGTACGACCTACAATGAGCAGTTCTTC	CASSSGTTYNEQFF
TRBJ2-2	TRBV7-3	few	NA	TGTGCCAGCAGCCTAAGCGGGCTTAACGGGGAGCTGTTTTTT	CASSLSGLNGELFF
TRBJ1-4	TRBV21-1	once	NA	TGTGCCAGCAGCTGCGCTGAAGTTGGGGGCCCCAATGAAAAACTGTTTTTT	CASSCAEVGGPNEKLFF
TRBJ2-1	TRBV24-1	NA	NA	TGTGCCACCAGTGATTTGGACCGACGCAATGAGCAGTTCTTC	CATSDLDRRNEQFF
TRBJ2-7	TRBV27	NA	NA	TGTGCCAGCAGTTTAGAAGGGAGCTCCTACGAGCAGTACTTC	CASSLEGSSYEQYF
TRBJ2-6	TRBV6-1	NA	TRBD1	TGTGCCAGCAGTGAATACAGGGGCCCTCGTAGCTCTGGGGCCAACGTCCTGACTTTC	CASSEYRGPRSSGANVLTF
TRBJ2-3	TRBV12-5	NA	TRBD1	TGTGCTAGTGGTTTGGTACACGGACAGGGTAGTACAGATACGCAGTATTTT	CASGLVHGQGSTDTQYF
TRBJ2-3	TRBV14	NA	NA	TGTGCCAGCAGCGGGTTTTCCAGCACAGATACGCAGTATTTT	CASSGFSSTDTQYF